Given below is one TCR beta chain in context. Antigen specificity is unknown. With a much larger clone just one base away, this may be a read error. The conserved closing phenylalanine or tryptophan is absent in this CDR3, likely reflecting a read error. This sample is drawn from a study of molecular identifiers for immune sequencing clone quantification. Study summary: Replicate RNA from roughly 18,000 or 92,000 naive CD8 T cells formed five aliquots; four were sequenced. Overall study results and limits: The study found clones above 20 RNA copies held over 99% of effector molecules and under 1% in naive cells. Molecules of identical TCR sharing a barcode could underestimate highly expanded clone sizes.

This CDR3 has 16 residues. Trimming pared 5 bases from V and 2 bases from J, leaving 19 bases between. Germline V CDR1 and CDR2: MNHEY, SVGEGT. As CD8+CD4-CCR7+CD45RA+ cells, naive CD8 T cells were sorted. TCRdb re-called the PCR reads with MiXCR, one entry per CDR3 protein. The table records about 640,000 distinct CDR3 sequences, about 20% of them present only once. This rearrangement joins TRBV6-2 or TRBV6-3 to TRBJ2-7, with D possibly matching TRBD1 (5 bases). The sequenced material came from naive CD8+ T cells from blood, with Jurkat cell RNA spiked in. Noted subset: FACS-sorted CD8+CD4-CCR7+CD45RA+ naive T cells. This TCR was sampled from a human donor in good health. Some libraries in this study had Jurkat cell RNA spiked in. CDR3 coding DNA: TGTGCCAGCAGTGCTCTGACAGTAGGGAATGCCTACGAGCAGTACCTC. Translating gives CASSALTVGNAYEQYL.